The 18 T cell receptor beta chains below were found in one sample sequenced in a study of T cells after yellow fever vaccination. TCRdb itself ran the 5' RACE reads through MiXCR, one entry per CDR3 protein. The sample holds about 550,000 distinct CDR3 sequences, roughly a fifth seen once. The specimen comprised PBMCs, sampled 15 days after the yellow fever booster vaccination. These receptor sequences come from a man aged 30 to 45 who received the YFV17D yellow fever vaccine.

This chain uses TRBV7-9 with TRBJ2-4; no firm D call. Germline assignment: CDR1 SEHNR and CDR2 FQNEAQ (reference sequence). V lost 4 bases, J lost 1 base, and 5 bases lay in between. The CDR3 loop spans 13 amino acids. CDR3 protein: CASSWDAKNIQYF. The CDR3 DNA is TGTGCCAGCAGCTGGGATGCCAAAAACATTCAGTACTTC.

The CDR3 nucleotides read TGTGCCAGCAGTCCTGGGACAGGGGCCGGGGAGCTGTTTTTT. Protein product: CASSPGTGAGELFF. This chain links TRBV12-3 or TRBV12-4 with TRBJ2-2, with 10 bases lining up with TRBD1. With V trimmed by 5 bases and J by 6 bases, 3 bases remained unmatched. The CDR3 covers 14 residues.

This clonotype has only a few counts. V usage is TRBV24-1 and J usage is TRBJ2-2, with 8 bases that match TRBD2. In germline, CDR1 is KGHDR, CDR2 SFDVKD. The CDR3 is 15 residues long. Germline trimming cut 3 bases from V and 6 bases from J; bases unmatched to any gene: 5. CDR3: CATSDPGTRPGELFF. CDR3 DNA: TGTGCCACCAGTGATCCAGGGACTAGGCCCGGGGAGCTGTTTTTT.

The V call is TRBV19, the J call TRBJ1-1, with 7 bases aligning to TRBD1. Germline assignment: CDR1 LNHDA and CDR2 SQIVND (reference sequence). Losses at the gene ends were 7 bases for V and 4 bases for J; bases not matched to a gene: 9. This CDR3 has 14 amino acids. In DNA, the CDR3 is TGTGCCAGTACGACAGGGTTTCGTGGCACTGAAGCTTTCTTT. Encoded protein: CASTTGFRGTEAFF.

This clonotype turned up a few times. The chain links TRBV5-5 to TRBJ2-1; the D gene is possibly TRBD2 (6 bases). Germline V gene data show CDR1 as SGHKS and CDR2 as YYEKEE (reference sequence). CDR3 length: 15 amino acids. The V and J ends lost 2 bases and 0 bases respectively, with 9 bases between them. In DNA form, the CDR3 reads TGTGCCAGCAGCTTTTACGGGGGCTCCTACAATGAGCAGTTCTTC. It is translated as CASSFYGGSYNEQFF.

CDR3 DNA: TGCAGTGCTAGAGCCTTAGGGACGGGAGACTACGAGCAGTACTTC. This sequence encodes CSARALGTGDYEQYF. This sequence joins TRBV20-1 and TRBJ2-7, with D perhaps TRBD2 (6 bases). The CDR3 totals 15 residues. Germline CDR1 and CDR2: DFQATT and SNEGSKA (reference sequence). V shed 1 base and J shed 3 bases, with 16 bases lying between them.

The genes are TRBV29-1 and TRBJ2-3; 9 nucleotides agree with TRBD1. Germline V gene lookup returns CDR1 SQVTM and CDR2 ANQGSEA. This CDR3 comprises 14 residues. Trimming cost V 4 bases and J 4 bases; bases outside gene matches: 6. The CDR3, as DNA: TGCAGCGTTGGAGTACAGGGGGCTGCAGATACGCAGTATTTT. This sequence encodes CSVGVQGAADTQYF.

This clonotype has only a few counts. This chain joins TRBV7-8 and TRBJ2-5, with D perhaps matching TRBD1 or TRBD2 (5 bases each). The V end was cut by 0 bases, the J end by 7 bases, with 12 bases between. CDR1 is SGHVS, CDR2 FQNEAQ, per germline. The CDR3 sequence is 14 residues long. DNA of the CDR3: TGTGCCAGCAGCTTAGCAGGGGACGGTCGGACCCAGTACTTC. Translated: CASSLAGDGRTQYF. The complete variable domain, with remaining parts taken from reference TRBV7-8 and TRBJ2-5, reads GAGVSQSPRYKVAKRGQDVALRCDPISGHVSLFWYQQALGQGPEFLTYFQNEAQLDKSGLPSDRFFAERPEGSVSTLKIQRTQQEDSAVYLCASSLAGDGRTQYFGPGTRLLVL.

This clonotype was seen more than once but under ten times. The chain joins TRBV12-3 or TRBV12-4 to TRBJ2-7; no clear D. V dropped 8 bases and J dropped 1 base, with 15 bases sitting between them. This CDR3 has 14 amino acids. CDR3 residues: CASSSHPTSYEQYF. The CDR3 DNA sequence: TGTGCCAGCTCCTCCCACCCCACGTCCTACGAGCAGTACTTC.

The CDR3 bases are TGTGCCAGCAGCCTTGTGGGGAGCCACGAGCAGTACTTC. Translated, it gives CASSLVGSHEQYF. The rearrangement joins TRBV6-2 or TRBV6-3 to TRBJ2-7, with D possibly being TRBD2 (5 bases). V was trimmed by 6 bases and J by 5 bases, leaving 14 bases between them. This CDR3 spans 13 amino acids. CDR1 and CDR2 from the germline V gene are MNHEY and SVGEGT.

The rearrangement links TRBV10-3 to TRBJ2-3; 9 bases are shared with TRBD1. The CDR3 covers 16 residues. Germline V gene lookup returns CDR1 ENHRY and CDR2 SYGVKD. J gave up 5 bases and V 7 bases, and 13 bases lay outside the gene matches. This chain's CDR3 is CAIKDRGYSLGDTQYF. The CDR3 nucleotides are TGTGCCATCAAAGACAGGGGGTACTCGCTGGGAGATACGCAGTATTTT.

J is TRBJ2-1 and V is TRBV4-3; D ambiguous. The CDR3 runs to 15 residues. Germline lookup yields CDR1 LGHNA and CDR2 YSLEER. V lost 3 bases, J lost 5 bases, and 14 bases lay in between. The CDR3 region is CASSQTKINHNEQFF. The CDR3 bases are TGCGCCAGCAGCCAGACGAAAATTAATCACAATGAGCAGTTCTTC.

The chain is built from TRBV7-8 and TRBJ2-2; the D is unclear. CDR1 SGHVS and CDR2 FQNEAQ come from the germline V gene. Trimming removed 3 bases at V and 6 bases at J, with 8 bases between. CDR3 length: 13 residues. The CDR3 is CASSLKRPGELFF. The CDR3 bases are TGTGCCAGCAGCTTGAAGAGACCCGGGGAGCTGTTTTTT.

The CDR3 region is CATAHGSSYNEQFF. CDR3 in DNA: TGTGCCACAGCGCACGGGAGCTCCTACAATGAGCAGTTCTTC. This chain connects TRBV7-2 to TRBJ2-1; D may be TRBD2 (6 bases). Trimming cost V 10 bases and J 0 bases, with 13 bases left between them. Germline CDR1 SGHTA, CDR2 FQGNSA. This CDR3 comprises 14 residues.

This clonotype came up a few times. As DNA, the CDR3 is TGTGCCAGCAGCTTGGGAGCGGGGGGGAGGTACAATGAGCAGTTCTTC. Amino acid sequence: CASSLGAGGRYNEQFF. The chain recombines TRBV7-3 with TRBJ2-1; 10 bases line up with TRBD2. The V and J ends lost 3 bases and 4 bases, in that order; junction bases with no gene match: 6. Germline V lookup: CDR1 SGHTA, CDR2 FQGTGA. This CDR3 contains 16 residues.

The chain employs TRBV11-3 and TRBJ2-5; 7 nucleotides agree with TRBD2. J lost 2 bases, V lost 1 base, and 4 bases had no gene match. The CDR3 contains 15 residues. CDR1 is SGHNT, CDR2 YENEEA, per germline. CDR3 residues: CASSLGAGVQETQYF. Here the CDR3 DNA reads TGTGCCAGCAGCTTAGGGGCGGGAGTGCAAGAGACCCAGTACTTC.

The table lists this clonotype with a few counts. The chain joins TRBV29-1 to TRBJ2-4; TRBD2 agrees at 10 bases. The CDR3 is 15 residues long. The V gene's germline CDR1 is SQVTM and CDR2 ANQGSEA. The trim removed 0 bases at V and 7 bases at J, leaving 6 bases unmatched. CDR3 DNA sequence: TGCAGCGTTGAAGATCTAGCGGGAGATTACAACATTCAGTACTTC. Its translation is CSVEDLAGDYNIQYF.

This chain connects TRBV6-4 to TRBJ2-1, with 10 nucleotides matching TRBD1. Germline-derived CDR1 and CDR2 are MRHNA and SNTAGT. With 4 bases clipped from V and 4 bases from J, the junction kept 7 bases outside the gene matches. The CDR3 is 16 amino acids. The CDR3 DNA sequence: TGTGCCAGCAGTGCCGGGACAGGGGAAGGGTACAATGAGCAGTTCTTC. Translated, it gives CASSAGTGEGYNEQFF.